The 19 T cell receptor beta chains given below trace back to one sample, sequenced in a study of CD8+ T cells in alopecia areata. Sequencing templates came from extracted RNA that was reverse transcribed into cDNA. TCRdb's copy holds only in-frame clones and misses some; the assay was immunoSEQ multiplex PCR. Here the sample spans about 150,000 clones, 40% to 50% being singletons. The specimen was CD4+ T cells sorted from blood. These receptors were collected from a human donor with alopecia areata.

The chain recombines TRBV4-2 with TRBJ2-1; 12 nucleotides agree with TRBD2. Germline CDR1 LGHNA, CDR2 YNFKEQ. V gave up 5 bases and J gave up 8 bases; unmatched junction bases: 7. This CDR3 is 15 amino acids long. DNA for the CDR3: TGTGCCAGCAGCAAGACTAGCGGGAGCCCGGATGAGCAGTTCTTC. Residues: CASSKTSGSPDEQFF.

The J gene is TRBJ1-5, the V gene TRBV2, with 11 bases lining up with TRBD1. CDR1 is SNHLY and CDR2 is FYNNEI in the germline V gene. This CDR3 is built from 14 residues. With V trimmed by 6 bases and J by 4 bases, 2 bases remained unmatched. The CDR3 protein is CASRGQGGNQPQHF. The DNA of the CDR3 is TGTGCCAGCAGGGGACAGGGGGGGAATCAGCCCCAGCATTTT.

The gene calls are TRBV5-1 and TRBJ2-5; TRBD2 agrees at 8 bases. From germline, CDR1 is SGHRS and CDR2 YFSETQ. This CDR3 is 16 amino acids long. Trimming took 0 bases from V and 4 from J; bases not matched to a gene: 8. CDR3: CASSLVQRERGETQYF. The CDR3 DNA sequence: TGCGCCAGCAGCTTGGTGCAGCGGGAGCGAGGAGAGACCCAGTACTTC.

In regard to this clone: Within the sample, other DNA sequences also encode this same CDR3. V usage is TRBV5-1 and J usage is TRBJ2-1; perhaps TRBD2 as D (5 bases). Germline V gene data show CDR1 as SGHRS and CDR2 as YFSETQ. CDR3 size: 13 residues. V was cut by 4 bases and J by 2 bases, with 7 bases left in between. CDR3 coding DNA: TGCGCCAGCAGCCTGACTACCTACAATGAGCAGTTCTTC. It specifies CASSLTTYNEQFF.

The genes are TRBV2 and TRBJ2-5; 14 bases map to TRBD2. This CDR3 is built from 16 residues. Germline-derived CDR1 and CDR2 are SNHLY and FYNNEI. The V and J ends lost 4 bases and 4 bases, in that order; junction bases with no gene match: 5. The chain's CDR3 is CASSGLAGGPGETQYF. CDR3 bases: TGTGCCAGCAGTGGACTAGCGGGAGGGCCGGGAGAGACCCAGTACTTC.

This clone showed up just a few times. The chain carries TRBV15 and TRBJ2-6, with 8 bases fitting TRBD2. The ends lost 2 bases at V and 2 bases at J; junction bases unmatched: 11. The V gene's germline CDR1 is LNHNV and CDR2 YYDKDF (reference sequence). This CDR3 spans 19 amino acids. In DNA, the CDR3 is TGTGCCACCAGCAGAAGCTCTAGCGGGCAAGTCCCTGGGGCCAACGTCCTGACTTTC. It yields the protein CATSRSSSGQVPGANVLTF.

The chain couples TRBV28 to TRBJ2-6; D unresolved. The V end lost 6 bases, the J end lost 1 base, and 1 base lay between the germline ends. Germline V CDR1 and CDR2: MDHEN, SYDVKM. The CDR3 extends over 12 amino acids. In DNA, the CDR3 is TGTGCCAGCAGGTCTGGGGCCAACGTCCTGACTTTC. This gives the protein CASRSGANVLTF.

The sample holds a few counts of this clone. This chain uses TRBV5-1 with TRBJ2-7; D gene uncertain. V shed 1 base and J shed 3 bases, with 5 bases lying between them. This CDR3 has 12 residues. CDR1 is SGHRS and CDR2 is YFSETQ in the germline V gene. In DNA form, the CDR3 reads TGCGCCAGCAGCTTGTCGGACTACGAGCAGTACTTC. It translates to CASSLSDYEQYF.

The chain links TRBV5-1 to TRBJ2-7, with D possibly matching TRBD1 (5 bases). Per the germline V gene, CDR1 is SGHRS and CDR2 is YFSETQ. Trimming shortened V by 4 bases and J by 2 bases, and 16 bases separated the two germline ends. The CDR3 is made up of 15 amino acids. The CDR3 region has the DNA TGCGCCAGCAGCCCGGGCCTGACAGCTACCTACGAGCAGTACTTC. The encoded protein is CASSPGLTATYEQYF.

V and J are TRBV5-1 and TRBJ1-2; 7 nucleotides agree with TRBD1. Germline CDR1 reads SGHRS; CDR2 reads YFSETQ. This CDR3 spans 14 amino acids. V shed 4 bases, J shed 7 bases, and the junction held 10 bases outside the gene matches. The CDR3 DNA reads TGCGCCAGCAGCACTGGACAGGATGGTGCTGGCTACACCTTC. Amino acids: CASSTGQDGAGYTF.

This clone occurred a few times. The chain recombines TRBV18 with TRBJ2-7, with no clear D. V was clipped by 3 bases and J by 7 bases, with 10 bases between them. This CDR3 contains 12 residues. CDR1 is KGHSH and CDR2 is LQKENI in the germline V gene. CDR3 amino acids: CASSPSVGEQYF. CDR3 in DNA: TGTGCCAGCTCACCGTCAGTGGGTGAGCAGTACTTC.

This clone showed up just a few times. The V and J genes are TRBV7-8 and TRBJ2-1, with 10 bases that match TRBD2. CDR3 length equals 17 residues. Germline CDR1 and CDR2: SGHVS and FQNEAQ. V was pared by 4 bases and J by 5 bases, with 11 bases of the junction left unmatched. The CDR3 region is CASSSARLAGENNEQFF. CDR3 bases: TGTGCCAGCAGCTCCGCCCGGCTAGCGGGAGAGAACAATGAGCAGTTCTTC.

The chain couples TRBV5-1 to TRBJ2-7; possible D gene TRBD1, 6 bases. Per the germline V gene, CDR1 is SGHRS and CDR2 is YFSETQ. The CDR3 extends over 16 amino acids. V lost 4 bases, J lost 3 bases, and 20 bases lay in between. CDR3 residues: CASSPGSQGPIYEQYF. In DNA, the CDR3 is TGCGCCAGCAGCCCTGGGTCGCAGGGGCCGATCTACGAGCAGTACTTC.

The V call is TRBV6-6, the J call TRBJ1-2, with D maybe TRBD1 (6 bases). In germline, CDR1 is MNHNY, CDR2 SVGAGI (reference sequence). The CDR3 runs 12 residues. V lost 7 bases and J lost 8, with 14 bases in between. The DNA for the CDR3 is TGTGCCAGCACCCTCCCAGGGGACGGCTACACCTTC. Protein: CASTLPGDGYTF.

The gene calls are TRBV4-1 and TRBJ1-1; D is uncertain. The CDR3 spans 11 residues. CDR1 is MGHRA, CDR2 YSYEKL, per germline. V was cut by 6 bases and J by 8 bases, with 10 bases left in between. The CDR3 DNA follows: TGCGCCAGCAGGGGAACAGAGGAAGCTTTCTTT. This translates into CASRGTEEAFF.

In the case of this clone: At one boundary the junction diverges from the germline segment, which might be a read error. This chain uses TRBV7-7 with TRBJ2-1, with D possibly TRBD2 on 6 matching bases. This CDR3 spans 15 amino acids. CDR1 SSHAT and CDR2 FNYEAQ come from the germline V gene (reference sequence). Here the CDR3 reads CASSLGQGGRNEQFF. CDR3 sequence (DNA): TGTGCTAGCAGCTTAGGGCAGGGAGGTAGGAATGAGCAGTTCTTC.

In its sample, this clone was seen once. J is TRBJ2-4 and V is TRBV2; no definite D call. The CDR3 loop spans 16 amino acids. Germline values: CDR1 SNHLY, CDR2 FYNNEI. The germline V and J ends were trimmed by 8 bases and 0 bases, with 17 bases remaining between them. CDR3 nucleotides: TGTGCCAGCGGTCCCCCAACTGGTTTAGCCAAAAACATTCAGTACTTC. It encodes CASGPPTGLAKNIQYF.

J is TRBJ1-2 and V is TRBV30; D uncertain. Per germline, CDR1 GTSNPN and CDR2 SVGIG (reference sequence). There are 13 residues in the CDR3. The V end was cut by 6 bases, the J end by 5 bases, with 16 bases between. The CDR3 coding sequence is TGTGCCTGTTCAAGGGCGGGGTTTTATGGCTACACCTTC. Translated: CACSRAGFYGYTF.

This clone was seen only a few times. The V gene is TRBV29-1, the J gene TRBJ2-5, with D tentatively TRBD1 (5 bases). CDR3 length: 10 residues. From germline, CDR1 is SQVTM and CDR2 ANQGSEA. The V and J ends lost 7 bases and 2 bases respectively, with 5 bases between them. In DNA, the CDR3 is TGCAGCGGACAGCAAGAGACCCAGTACTTC. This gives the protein CSGQQETQYF.